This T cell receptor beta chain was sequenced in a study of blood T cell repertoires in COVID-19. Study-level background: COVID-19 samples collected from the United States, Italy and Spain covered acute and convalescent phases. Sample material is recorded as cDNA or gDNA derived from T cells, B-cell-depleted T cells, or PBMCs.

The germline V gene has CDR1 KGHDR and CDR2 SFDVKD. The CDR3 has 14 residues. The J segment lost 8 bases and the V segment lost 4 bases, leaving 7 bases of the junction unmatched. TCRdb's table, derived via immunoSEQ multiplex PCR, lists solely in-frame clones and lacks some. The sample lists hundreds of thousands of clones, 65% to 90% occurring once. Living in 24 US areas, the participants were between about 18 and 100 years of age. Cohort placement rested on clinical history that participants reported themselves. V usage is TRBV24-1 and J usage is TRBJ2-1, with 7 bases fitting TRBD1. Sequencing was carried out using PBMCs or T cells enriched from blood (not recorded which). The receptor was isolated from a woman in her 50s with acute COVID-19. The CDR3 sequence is CATSDTDRSDEQFF. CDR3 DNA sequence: TGTGCCACCAGTGACACGGACAGGTCCGATGAGCAGTTCTTC.